This T cell receptor (beta chain) was found in a study of blood T cell repertoires in COVID-19. Whole-study context: The study drew acute and convalescent COVID-19 samples from the United States, Italy and Spain. PBMCs, B-cell-depleted T cells, or T cells were the source of the cDNA or gDNA that made up the material.

Germline V gene data show CDR1 as MDHEN and CDR2 as SYDVKM. Trimming at V came to 8 bases and at J to 4 bases, leaving 14 bases not matched to a gene. The CDR3 is 16 residues long. How the authors handled the data: By means of reference gene primer amplification, nucleated cell counts were estimated. Profiled with immunoSEQ multiplex PCR; TCRdb holds only in-frame clones, not every one. D and trimming come from the DNA, and the V and J calls and clone size come from that table. The table has 250,000 to 300,000 clones, about 76% seen once; the top ten hold around 2.9%. The chain joins TRBV28 to TRBJ1-5; 7 bases map to TRBD1. Sequenced input: peripheral blood. The clonotype was recovered from a woman in her sixties or seventies with active or convalescent COVID-19. The CDR3 DNA follows: TGTGCCAGCCCATACCCCAGGGGGACTCCAAATCAGCCCCAGCATTTT. This gives the protein CASPYPRGTPNQPQHF.